Listed here is a single T cell receptor (beta chain). The antigen remains undetermined. The data originate from a study of CXCR3-negative and CXCR3-positive naive CD8 T cells. Points from the study as a whole: Both naive subsets showed comparably high diversity, and memory CD8+ cells showed much lower diversity. In naive cells, CXCR3-negative and CXCR3-positive subsets had similar TRBV-TRBJ usage; memory cells differed.

In preparing the TRB cDNA libraries, 5' RACE with UMI labels was used. No DNA is given; TCRdb re-called the 5' RACE reads and lists each CDR3 protein once. There are some 66,000 distinct CDR3 sequences in the sample, with approximately 1.5% held by the top ten. This TCR came from a human donor in good health. Some clones in this sample may be carry-over from other donors' samples. The sequenced material came from naive CXCR3- CD8+ T cells from blood. Indicated subset: CD45RO-CCR7+CD27+CD95- naive CD8+ T cells lacking CXCR3 (TNR3-).

The CDR3 here is CASISDRQSSYNEQFF. The chain joins TRBV28 to TRBJ2-1; the TCRdb call, TRBD1, lacks DNA for checking. The germline CDR1 and CDR2 sequences are MDHEN and SYDVKM. This CDR3 has 16 amino acids. The full variable domain, rest sourced from reference TRBV28 and TRBJ2-1, is DVKVTQSSRYLVKRTGEKVFLECVQDMDHENMFWYRQDPGLGLRLIYFSYDVKMKEKGDIPEGYSVSREKKERFSLILESASTNQTSMYLCASISDRQSSYNEQFFGPGTRLTVL.